This T cell receptor beta chain was observed in a study of T cells expressing NK-cell markers (dated by TCRdb to about 2020). Concerning the study at large: Seven to nine donors provided sorted CD3+CD56+NKG2C+, CD3+CD56+NKG2C- and CD3+CD56-NKG2C+ T-cell subsets, whose TCR beta-chain repertoires were profiled. Among the eight sequenced donors, only one was HCMV-seronegative, while the other seven were HCMV-seropositive. The eight sequenced donors were randomly selected healthy volunteers, three men and five women. Libraries were sequenced as 2 x 150 bp reads on Illumina HiSeq 2000/2500, MiSeq or NextSeq.

On this clonotype: It has no known antigen specificity.

Sequenced on an Illumina HiSeq 2000. 5'RACE template switching, by which a universal primer site and unique molecular identifiers were added, was used to make TCR beta cDNA libraries. cDNA synthesis was primed from the TCR beta constant segment and was followed by two successive PCR amplification steps. Processing in the source paper ran as follows. MIGEC was used to demultiplex reads and group reads by UMI, and MiTCR was used to assemble and quantify clonotypes. Only TCR cDNA sequences supported by at least two reads were kept to exclude erroneous sequences. The tcR package was used for downstream repertoire analysis, and clonotypes were matched across fractions by CDR3 nucleotide sequence plus V segment. Antigen specificity was annotated against VDJdb with VDJmatch, allowing one amino acid substitution in CDR3. With the reads reprocessed by TCRdb, a single entry stands for each CDR3 protein sequence and no DNA is reported. The V and J calls follow TCRdb's processing rather than the paper's. The sample table holds about 180,000 distinct CDR3 sequences. In total, the top ten clones hold 20% of the sample.

From cysteine to phenylalanine, the CDR3 is 14 amino acids long. The record lacks a DNA sequence. The germline V gene supplies CDR1 SGDLS and CDR2 YYNGEE. HCMV-specific IgG was detected in serum with a commercial ELISA kit to determine HCMV serostatus. Peripheral blood mononuclear cells were isolated from blood by Ficoll density gradient centrifugation. The research as a whole found: For six donors, the dominant CD3+CD56+NKG2C+ clonotypes were among the top 10 CD8+ clonotypes and accounted for 1.0-7.0% of CD8+ T cells. Whether the expanded NKG2C-expressing T cell clones were specific for HCMV antigens was left unclear. Those dominant clonotypes were again the most abundant among CD3+CD56-NKG2C+ cells in a few donors, at about 25-65%.

The TCR comes from a man aged 18-75 years in good health. The sample was blood T cells: a sorted CD56 or NKG2C T cell subset, CD4+ or CD8+ T cells, or bulk PBMC T cells (not recorded which). The rearranged chain carries TRBV9 and TRBJ1-2; TCRdb returns TRBD1, unconfirmable since there is no DNA. CDR3 loop: CASSVGQTNYGYTF.